This TCR beta chain was recovered during a study of blood T cell repertoires in COVID-19. A few counts support this clone. Only in-frame clones appear in the TCRdb table, and some are missing; sequencing was by immunoSEQ multiplex PCR. The sample consists of some 360,000 clones, over 75% of them appearing once. Sequencing was done on a sample of peripheral blood. This clonotype was sampled from a woman aged 60-70 years with COVID-19, enrolled during active disease.

The CDR3 nucleotides read TGTGCCAGCAGCGCGGCAGCAACAATTAACTATGGCTACACCTTC. Its protein is CASSAAATINYGYTF. V is TRBV7-8 and J is TRBJ1-2; D unresolved. In germline, CDR1 is SGHVS, CDR2 FQNEAQ. The CDR3 is 15 amino acids. Trimming removed 5 bases from V and 1 base from J, with 14 bases in between.